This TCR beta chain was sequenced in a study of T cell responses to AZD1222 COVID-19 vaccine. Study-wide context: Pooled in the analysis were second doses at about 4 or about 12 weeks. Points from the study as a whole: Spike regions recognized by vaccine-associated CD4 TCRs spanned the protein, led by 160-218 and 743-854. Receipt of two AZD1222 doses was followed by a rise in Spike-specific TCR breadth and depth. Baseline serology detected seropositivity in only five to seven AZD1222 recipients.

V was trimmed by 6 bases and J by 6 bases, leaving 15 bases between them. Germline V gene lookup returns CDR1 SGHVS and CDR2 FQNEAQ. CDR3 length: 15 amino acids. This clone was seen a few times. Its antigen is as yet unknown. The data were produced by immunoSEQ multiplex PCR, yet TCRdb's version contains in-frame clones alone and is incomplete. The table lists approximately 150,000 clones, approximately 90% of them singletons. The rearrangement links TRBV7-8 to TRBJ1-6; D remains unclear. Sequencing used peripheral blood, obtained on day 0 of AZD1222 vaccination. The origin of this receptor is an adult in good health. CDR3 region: CASSMGLRANSPLHF. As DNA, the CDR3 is TGTGCCAGCAGTATGGGATTAAGGGCTAATTCACCCCTCCACTTT.